Listed below are T cell receptor beta chains from one sample, sequenced in a study of long-term antiretroviral therapy in people with HIV. TCRdb's table, derived via immunoSEQ multiplex PCR, lists solely in-frame clones and lacks some. The sample consists of roughly 31,000 clones, less than 90% of them appearing once. The specimen comprised unsorted PBMCs, sampled about 5 years before starting antiretroviral therapy. These receptors were taken from a man in his fifties or sixties with HIV. CDR3s include the opening cysteine and the closing phenylalanine or tryptophan. Each record gives: CDR3 length, clone size, V gene, J gene, D gene, CDR3 protein, CDR3 DNA. A D gene is named only where the DNA matches it firmly. Only some rows state a clone size, as once, few, many or a class for expanded clones.

14	.	TRBV6-1	TRBJ2-5	TRBD1	CASIGTVGQETQYF	TGTGCCAGCATCGGGACAGTGGGACAAGAGACCCAGTACTTC
13	.	TRBV30	TRBJ1-5	.	CAWSGDMNQPQHF	TGTGCCTGGAGTGGGGACATGAATCAGCCCCAGCATTTT
14	.	TRBV5-1	TRBJ2-7	.	CASSPDGSGYEQYF	TGCGCCAGCAGCCCGGACGGGAGTGGATACGAGCAGTACTTC
13	.	TRBV11-3	TRBJ1-5	.	CASSLGGGQPQHF	TGTGCCAGCAGCCTAGGGGGAGGACAGCCCCAGCATTTT
14	once	TRBV6-1	TRBJ2-7	TRBD2	CASSLAGGGYEQYF	TGTGCCAGCAGTTTAGCGGGGGGCGGGTACGAGCAGTACTTC
13	.	TRBV29-1	TRBJ2-7	.	CSVSGAGLGEQYF	TGCAGCGTTTCGGGGGCAGGCCTGGGGGAGCAGTACTTC
15	once	TRBV14	TRBJ1-2	.	CASSQDIWNHYGYTF	TGTGCCAGCAGCCAAGACATTTGGAACCACTATGGCTACACCTTC
18	once	TRBV7-2	TRBJ2-4	TRBD1	CASSSRDRVIGTKNIQYF	TGTGCCAGCAGCTCCCGGGACAGGGTGATCGGAACCAAAAACATTCAGTACTTC
16	.	TRBV7-2	TRBJ2-2	.	CASSLDPAGITGELFF	TGTGCCAGCAGCTTAGACCCCGCGGGGATAACCGGGGAGCTGTTTTTT
15	.	TRBV11-2	TRBJ2-1	.	CASSLAPLAYNEQFF	TGTGCCAGCAGCTTAGCCCCCCTCGCGTACAATGAGCAGTTCTTC
15	.	TRBV7-2	TRBJ1-2	.	CASSLAVAGFMSYTF	TGTGCCAGCAGCTTAGCCGTAGCAGGGTTTATGAGCTACACCTTC
11	.	TRBV20-1	TRBJ1-2	.	CSARDTYGYTF	TGCAGTGCTAGGGACACCTATGGCTACACCTTC
13	.	TRBV7-9	TRBJ1-1	.	CASSSPPNTEAFF	TGTGCCAGCAGCTCGCCTCCGAACACTGAAGCTTTCTTT
14	.	TRBV7-2	TRBJ2-1	TRBD2	CASSSGLAGESQFF	TGTGCCAGCAGCTCGGGACTAGCGGGAGAGAGCCAGTTCTTC
15	.	TRBV4-3	TRBJ2-7	.	CASSQEVRQGYEQYF	TGCGCCAGCAGCCAAGAGGTCAGGCAAGGGTACGAGCAGTACTTC
17	.	TRBV11-2	TRBJ2-1	TRBD2	CASSPVGAGGLYNEQFF	TGTGCCAGCAGCCCGGTGGGAGCGGGGGGTCTCTACAATGAGCAGTTCTTC
13	.	TRBV11-1	TRBJ1-1	.	CASSLGRNTEAFF	TGTGCCAGCAGCTTAGGGAGGAACACTGAAGCTTTCTTT
16	.	TRBV5-4	TRBJ1-1	TRBD1	CASSPGQGASNTEAFF	TGTGCCAGCAGCCCGGGACAGGGGGCTTCGAACACTGAAGCTTTCTTT
11	once	TRBV29-1	TRBJ1-2	.	CSGGRGNGYTF	TGCAGCGGTGGAAGGGGAAATGGCTACACCTTC
15	.	TRBV5-6	TRBJ2-3	.	CASSLPKWSTDTQYF	TGTGCCAGCAGCTTACCCAAATGGTCAACAGATACGCAGTATTTT
14	.	TRBV5-1	TRBJ1-1	TRBD1	CASSLTRGLTEAFF	TGCGCCAGCAGCTTGACCAGGGGGCTCACTGAAGCTTTCTTT
15	.	TRBV30	TRBJ2-3	TRBD1	CASMDRGGSTDTQYF	TGTGCCTCCATGGACAGGGGAGGTAGCACAGATACGCAGTATTTT
16	.	TRBV9	TRBJ1-5	TRBD1	CASSAGTGNSNQPQHF	TGTGCCAGCAGCGCCGGGACAGGGAATAGCAATCAGCCCCAGCATTTT
15	.	TRBV9	TRBJ2-7	TRBD2	CASSGTSGGPQEQYF	TGTGCCAGCAGCGGTACTAGCGGGGGCCCCCAGGAGCAGTACTTC
14	once	TRBV11-2	TRBJ1-3	.	CASSPGDPGNTIYF	TGTGCCAGCAGCCCCGGGGACCCTGGAAACACCATATATTTT
14	.	TRBV5-4	TRBJ2-7	.	CASSFPHGNYEQYF	TGTGCCAGCAGCTTCCCCCACGGAAACTACGAGCAGTACTTC
14	.	TRBV5-1	TRBJ2-1	TRBD2	CASSFGIAGNEQFF	TGCGCCAGCAGCTTCGGGATAGCGGGGAATGAGCAGTTCTTC
12	.	TRBV29-1	TRBJ1-5	.	CSVGAGNQPQHF	TGCAGCGTTGGGGCAGGCAATCAGCCCCAGCATTTT
13	once	TRBV15	TRBJ1-2	TRBD1	CATSINYRGGYTF	TGTGCCACCAGCATTAATTACAGGGGGGGCTACACCTTC
13	.	TRBV11-2	TRBJ2-5	.	CASSLEIWETQYF	TGTGCCAGCAGCTTAGAGATATGGGAGACCCAGTACTTC
13	.	TRBV6-6	TRBJ2-7	TRBD2	CASSPGGPYEQYF	TGTGCCAGCAGTCCGGGGGGGCCCTACGAGCAGTACTTC
14	.	TRBV4-1	TRBJ1-1	TRBD1	CASSPDRTNTEAFF	TGCGCCAGCAGCCCGGACAGGACGAACACTGAAGCTTTCTTT
14	once	TRBV5-6	TRBJ1-1	TRBD1	CASSLRGHGTEAFF	TGTGCCAGCAGCCTCAGGGGGCACGGCACTGAAGCTTTCTTT
14	.	TRBV5-1	TRBJ2-7	TRBD1	CASSGTGGSYEQYF	TGCGCCAGCAGCGGGACAGGCGGATCCTACGAGCAGTACTTC
12	once	TRBV5-5	TRBJ1-2	.	CASSFQNYGYTF	TGTGCCAGCAGCTTCCAAAACTATGGCTACACCTTC
13	.	TRBV7-6	TRBJ1-6	.	CASSRNGYSPLHF	TGTGCCAGCAGCCGGAATGGATATTCACCCCTCCACTTT
16	.	TRBV15	TRBJ2-2	TRBD1	CATSKGQGARSGELFF	TGTGCCACCAGCAAGGGACAGGGGGCGCGTAGCGGGGAGCTGTTTTTT
15	.	TRBV9	TRBJ1-4	TRBD1	CASSPPGTGNEKLFF	TGTGCCAGCAGCCCCCCCGGGACAGGGAATGAAAAACTGTTTTTT
15	.	TRBV10-3	TRBJ1-6	.	CAISESGGGNSPLHF	TGTGCCATCAGTGAGTCGGGGGGGGGTAATTCACCCCTCCACTTT
15	.	TRBV5-5	TRBJ1-4	.	CASSSLGAGGEKLFF	TGTGCCAGCAGCTCCCTCGGGGCCGGCGGTGAAAAACTGTTTTTT
13	.	TRBV30	TRBJ1-3	.	CAWKQAAGNTIYF	TGTGCCTGGAAACAGGCCGCGGGAAACACCATATATTTT
16	.	TRBV16	TRBJ1-5	TRBD1	CASSLRTGGANQPQHF	TGTGCCAGCAGCCTCAGGACAGGGGGCGCGAATCAGCCCCAGCATTTT
13	once	TRBV11-2	TRBJ1-1	.	CASSGDRNTEAFF	TGTGCCAGCAGCGGGGATCGGAACACTGAAGCTTTCTTT
15	.	TRBV19	TRBJ2-7	TRBD2	CARASGRAAISEQYF	TGTGCCAGAGCCAGCGGGAGGGCCGCGATAAGCGAGCAGTACTTC
15	.	TRBV28	TRBJ2-7	.	CASSPGGTGDYEQYF	TGTGCCAGCAGTCCGGGGGGGACAGGAGATTACGAGCAGTACTTC
13	.	TRBV7-2	TRBJ1-3	.	CASSLGHGNTIYF	TGTGCCAGCAGCTTAGGGCACGGAAACACCATATATTTT